This T cell receptor (beta chain) came from a study of blood T cell repertoires in COVID-19. Study-wide context: COVID-19 samples collected from the United States, Italy and Spain covered acute and convalescent phases. T cells, B-cell-depleted T cells, or PBMCs supplied cDNA or gDNA.

In the study's own analysis: Estimation of nucleated cell counts relied on the amplification of reference gene primers. Data came from immunoSEQ multiplex PCR; TCRdb stores just in-frame clones and leaves some out. V and J calls and clone size are copied from that table; D and trimming were computed from the DNA. In the table there are hundreds of thousands of clones, about 87% of which are singletons. One Seattle source followed patients from active infection through their disease course. The sample was peripheral blood. This TCR was recovered from a woman aged 50 to 60 with COVID-19, enrolled during active disease.

As DNA, the CDR3 is TGCGCCAGCAGCTTAAGTACGCGGCCCGACGAGCAGTACTTC. This codes for CASSLSTRPDEQYF. The rearrangement uses TRBV5-1 and TRBJ2-7; D gene uncertain. The CDR3 is 14 amino acids. Per the germline V gene, CDR1 is SGHRS and CDR2 is YFSETQ. V was trimmed by 2 bases and J by 5 bases, leaving 14 bases between them.